This T cell receptor beta chain was captured in a study of CD8+ T cells in alopecia areata. Background on the study: The roughly 6-11-week-old female C3H/HeJ mice were given skin taken from roughly 6-13-month-old C3H/HeJ graft donors that had spontaneous alopecia. Findings of the study overall: Clonality was higher in lesional than normal scalp, especially in alopecia totalis/universalis.

Sorting of pooled cutaneous lymph node cells used CD4, CD8alpha, NKG2D, NKG2ACE and other markers. As concerns this clone: The antigen is not known. The germline and genes are mouse ones. The read gets to within 4 residues of the CDR3 end, and the germline J gene fills in the rest. The same CDR3 also results from other DNA sequences found in this sample.

RNA extraction and reverse transcription yielded cDNA as sequencing template. Method: immunoSEQ multiplex PCR; TCRdb's copy keeps in-frame clones and lacks some. The sample contains about 270,000 clones, none occurring once; more than 0.95% lies in the top ten. This CDR3 has 15 amino acids. CDR1 and CDR2 from the germline V gene are FNHDT and SITEND (reference sequence). After removal of 0 bases from V and 1 base from J, the junction contained 2 bases not matched to a gene. The specimen was CD4+ T cells sorted from a lymph node. The chain recombines TRBV19 with TRBJ2-3; 7 bases are shared with TRBD1. The TCR was taken from a C3H/HeJ mouse with alopecia areata. Mouse strain MHC haplotype: H2-k. CDR3 bases read: TGTGCCAGCAGTATAGGGGGGACAGGTGCAGAA. Translation: CASSIGGTGAE. The entire CDR3 sequence reads CASSIGGTGAETLYF.